The 9 T cell receptor beta chains in this list originate from one sample, sequenced in a study of blood T cell repertoires in COVID-19. TCRdb's copy holds only in-frame clones and misses some; the assay was immunoSEQ multiplex PCR. The repertoire holds 200,000 to 250,000 clones, with under 85% as singletons. Sequenced input: PBMCs or T cells enriched from blood (not recorded which). These receptors were collected from a man aged 60 to 69 who had recovered from COVID-19.

This clone came up once. This same CDR3 is encoded by further DNA sequences in the sample. This chain links TRBV11-2 with TRBJ2-1; D may be TRBD1 (5 bases). Germline loops: CDR1 SGHAT, CDR2 FQNNGV. The CDR3 contains 15 residues. Trimming pared 1 base from V and 0 bases from J, leaving 7 bases between. The DNA of the CDR3 is TGTGCCAGCAGCTTAGGGCAGGGCTCCTACAATGAGCAGTTCTTC. Its protein product is CASSLGQGSYNEQFF.

V usage is TRBV7-8 and J usage is TRBJ1-1; D is possibly TRBD1 (6 bases). Per germline, CDR1 SGHVS and CDR2 FQNEAQ. The CDR3 totals 13 residues. V lost 1 base to trimming and J lost 8 bases, with 11 bases between them. CDR3 residues: CASSLGDKREAFF. The CDR3 coding sequence is TGTGCCAGCAGCTTAGGGGACAAACGAGAAGCTTTCTTT.

This sequence joins TRBV12-3 or TRBV12-4 and TRBJ1-1; D uncertain. This CDR3 region has 13 residues. Between the trimmed V and J ends, which lost 3 bases and 3 bases, there was a span of 8 bases. The CDR3 DNA reads TGTGCCAGCAGTTTGCAGTTGGACACTGAAGCTTTCTTT. The encoded protein is CASSLQLDTEAFF.

This clone showed up just a few times. The J gene is TRBJ2-2, the V gene TRBV18, with a weak D call TRBD1 (6 bases). Trimming took 6 bases from V and 0 from J, leaving 11 bases between them. Germline CDR1 reads KGHSH; CDR2 reads LQKENI. The CDR3 length is 15 residues. CDR3 amino acids: CASSPTGPNTGELFF. The DNA for the CDR3 is TGTGCCAGCTCTCCCACAGGGCCGAACACCGGGGAGCTGTTTTTT.

This chain joins TRBV29-1 and TRBJ1-4; TRBD1 agrees at 9 bases. The CDR3 covers 16 residues. V lost 6 bases, J lost 4 bases, and 12 bases stayed unmatched. The germline gives CDR1 SQVTM, CDR2 ANQGSEA. In DNA form, the CDR3 reads TGCAGCGTAGGAGGGGCGACAGGGGGATATAATGAAAAACTGTTTTTT. This gives the protein CSVGGATGGYNEKLFF.

The chain uses TRBV11-2 and TRBJ2-1; TRBD2 matches at 7 bases. Per the germline V gene, CDR1 is SGHAT and CDR2 is FQNNGV. The CDR3 totals 15 residues. Trimming at V came to 5 bases and at J to 6 bases, leaving 10 bases not matched to a gene. The DNA of the CDR3 is TGTGCCAGCAGCCCCCGAACCGCTAGCGGCAATGAGCAGTTCTTC. Residues: CASSPRTASGNEQFF.

V is TRBV19 and J is TRBJ2-1, with TRBD1 matching over 7 bases. The CDR3 extends over 18 amino acids. V dropped 1 base and J dropped 5; count of bases not matched to a gene: 14. CDR1 is LNHDA and CDR2 is SQIVND in the germline V gene (reference sequence). The DNA of the CDR3 is TGTGCCAGTAGTATAGGTCAAGGTGGACAGGCCCGAAACAATGAGCAGTTCTTC. This gives the protein CASSIGQGGQARNNEQFF.

The rearrangement links TRBV21-1 to TRBJ1-4; TRBD1 reflects the table's D call only, with no check against the DNA. TRBV21-1 constitutes a pseudogene. This CDR3 spans 13 amino acids. For the CDR3, the DNA is TGTGCCGCCAGGGGACGGCAAAATGAAAAACTGTTTTTT. Translating it yields CAARGRQNEKLFF.

The chain uses TRBV30 and TRBJ1-3; a weak D match, TRBD1 (5 bases). The CDR3 runs 14 residues. Germline V gene lookup returns CDR1 GTSNPN and CDR2 SVGIG (reference sequence). V dropped 1 base and J dropped 3 bases, with 10 bases sitting between them. CDR3 loop: CAWSGGGGGNTIYF. The CDR3 DNA follows: TGTGCCTGGAGTGGTGGGGGGGGTGGAAACACCATATATTTT.